Each of the 9 T cell receptor beta chains below was sequenced from the same sample in a study of cytomegalovirus exposure and HLA in healthy donors. Primers included in the PCR were 60 Vbeta and 13 Jbeta primers. Repertoires were generated with immunoSEQ multiplex PCR, while TCRdb's copy carries only in-frame clones and drops some. The table records roughly 200,000 clones, 70% to 80% of them present only once. Sequencing was performed on PBMCs. All receptors derive from a male donor in good health and CMV-seronegative.

J is TRBJ1-5 and V is TRBV19; TRBD1 is a possible D gene (6 bases). Germline values: CDR1 LNHDA, CDR2 SQIVND (reference sequence). CDR3 length equals 16 residues. V was trimmed by 8 bases and J by 1 base, leaving 18 bases between them. CDR3 in amino acids: CASSSRGGISNQPQHF. CDR3 sequence (DNA): TGTGCCAGTTCCTCAAGGGGGGGGATCAGCAATCAGCCCCAGCATTTT.

The genes are TRBV5-8 and TRBJ2-7, with D tentatively TRBD2 (6 bases). Trimming stripped 4 bases from V and 2 bases from J, with 13 bases between. The CDR3 length is 14 residues. Germline V gene lookup returns CDR1 SGHTS and CDR2 YDEGEE. The CDR3 spells CASSPGTGAYEQYF. The CDR3, as DNA: TGTGCCAGCAGCCCCGGGACGGGGGCCTACGAGCAGTACTTC.

This clone was counted only a few times. The chain employs TRBV19 and TRBJ1-3; TRBD1 agrees at 7 bases. The CDR3 contains 16 residues. Germline loops: CDR1 LNHDA, CDR2 SQIVND (reference sequence). V gave up 5 bases and J gave up 0 bases; unmatched junction bases: 7. The CDR3 protein is CASSLRTGDSGNTIYF. In nucleotides, the CDR3 is TGTGCCAGTAGTCTCCGGACAGGCGACTCTGGAAACACCATATATTTT.

The chain employs TRBV28 and TRBJ2-7; no definite D call. V lost 1 base and J lost 3, with 4 bases in between. The length of the CDR3 is 12 residues. The germline CDR1 and CDR2 sequences are MDHEN and SYDVKM. The CDR3 here is CASSLSFYEQYF. The CDR3 DNA reads as TGTGCCAGCAGTTTATCTTTCTACGAGCAGTACTTC.

This clone was seen only once. V gene TRBV6-6 combines with J gene TRBJ1-2, with D hard to call. The CDR3 contains 15 residues. V gave up 5 bases and J gave up 4 bases, with 17 bases separating them. CDR1 is MNHNY and CDR2 is SVGAGI in the germline V gene (reference sequence). The CDR3 is CASSNPSGVLYGYTF. The CDR3 coding sequence is TGTGCCAGCAGTAATCCGTCCGGGGTCCTCTATGGCTACACCTTC.

The chain is built from TRBV9 and TRBJ2-7, with 9 bases aligning to TRBD1. With V trimmed by 4 bases and J by 2 bases, 13 bases remained unmatched. Germline V gives CDR1 SGDLS, CDR2 YYNGEE. This CDR3 region has 17 residues. The CDR3 DNA reads TGTGCCAGCAGCCCTAAAGGACAGGGGAACATCGCCTACGAGCAGTACTTC. As protein: CASSPKGQGNIAYEQYF.

The chain carries TRBV5-4 and TRBJ2-1; 10 bases are a match to TRBD2. Germline CDR1 is SGHNT and CDR2 is YYREEE (reference sequence). V lost 7 bases, J lost 8 bases, and 9 bases stayed unmatched. The CDR3 extends over 14 amino acids. The CDR3 loop reads CASGASGGWDEQFF. The DNA of the CDR3 is TGTGCCAGCGGGGCTAGCGGGGGTTGGGATGAGCAGTTCTTC.

This chain joins TRBV29-1 and TRBJ1-1; TRBD1 agrees at 7 bases. Germline V gives CDR1 SQVTM, CDR2 ANQGSEA. The J segment lost 0 bases and the V segment lost 6 bases, leaving 4 bases of the junction unmatched. There are 13 residues in the CDR3. The DNA for the CDR3 is TGCAGCGTAGAGGACAGGATGAACACTGAAGCTTTCTTT. This translates into CSVEDRMNTEAFF.

The J gene is TRBJ1-5, the V gene TRBV27; the D gene is possibly TRBD1 (5 bases). Deletions cut 2 bases from V and 6 bases from J, with 8 bases between. The CDR3 contains 13 residues. From germline, CDR1 is MNHEY and CDR2 SMNVEV (reference sequence). CDR3 nucleotides: TGTGCCAGCAGTTTAAGGGGTTTTCAGCCCCAGCATTTT. It encodes CASSLRGFQPQHF.